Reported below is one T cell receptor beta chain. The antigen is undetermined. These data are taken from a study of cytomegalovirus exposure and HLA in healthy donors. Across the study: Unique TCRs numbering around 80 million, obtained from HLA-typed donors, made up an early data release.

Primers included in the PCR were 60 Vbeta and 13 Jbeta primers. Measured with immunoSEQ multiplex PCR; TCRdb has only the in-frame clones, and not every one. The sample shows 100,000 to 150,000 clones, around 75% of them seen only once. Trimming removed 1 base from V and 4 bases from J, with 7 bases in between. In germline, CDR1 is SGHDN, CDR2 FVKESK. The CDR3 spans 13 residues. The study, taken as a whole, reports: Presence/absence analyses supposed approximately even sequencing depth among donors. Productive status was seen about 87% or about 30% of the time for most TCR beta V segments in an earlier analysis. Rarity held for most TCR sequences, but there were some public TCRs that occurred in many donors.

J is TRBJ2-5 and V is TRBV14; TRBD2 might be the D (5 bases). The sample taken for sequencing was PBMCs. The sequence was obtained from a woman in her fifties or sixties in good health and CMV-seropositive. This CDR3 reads CASSQVATETQYF. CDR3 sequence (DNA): TGTGCCAGCAGCCAAGTAGCGACAGAGACCCAGTACTTC.